The 30 T cell receptor beta chains in this list originate from one sample, sequenced in a study of T cell changes during pregnancy in multiple sclerosis. Generated by immunoSEQ multiplex PCR, the TCRdb table keeps only in-frame clones and is missing some. Altogether fewer than 35,000 clones are present, under 95% being singletons, with the ten largest covering 0.43%. The sample here was CD4+ T cells from peripheral blood mononuclear cells, taken after pregnancy. The source of these receptors is a female donor with multiple sclerosis, enrolled in a pregnancy study.

The CDR3, as DNA: TGTGCCTGGTTAAACAGGGAGCGCGGCTACACCTTC. As protein: CAWLNRERGYTF. This chain uses TRBV30 with TRBJ1-2, with a weak D call TRBD1 (6 bases). CDR3 length: 12 residues. V was clipped by 5 bases and J by 8 bases, with 15 bases between them. Germline V gene data show CDR1 as GTSNPN and CDR2 as SVGIG (reference sequence).

This chain links TRBV11-2 with TRBJ1-2; a possible D gene is TRBD1 (6 bases). V lost 4 bases and J lost 2, with 17 bases in between. The CDR3 is 16 amino acids. Germline CDR1 is SGHAT and CDR2 is FQNNGV. The CDR3 is CASSSSGMTGNYGYTF. As DNA, the CDR3 is TGTGCCAGCAGCTCTTCGGGGATGACAGGCAACTATGGCTACACCTTC.

The chain is built from TRBV30 and TRBJ1-5; D is perhaps TRBD1 (6 bases). The CDR3 length is 13 residues. CDR1 is GTSNPN, CDR2 SVGIG, per germline (reference sequence). Between the trimmed V and J ends, which lost 5 bases and 3 bases, there was a span of 11 bases. The CDR3 sequence: CAWDTGNNQPQHF. CDR3 in DNA: TGTGCCTGGGATACAGGGAACAATCAGCCCCAGCATTTT. Full variable domain (remainder filled in from reference TRBV30 and TRBJ1-5): SQTIHQWPATLVQPVGSPLSLECTVEGTSNPNLYWYRQAAGRGLQLLFYSVGIGQISSEVPQNLSASRPQDRQFILSSKKLLLSDSGFYLCAWDTGNNQPQHFGDGTRLSIL.

The V call is TRBV18, the J call TRBJ2-7; maybe TRBD1 (6 bases). V was shortened by 0 bases and J by 2 bases, with 11 bases between the two germline ends. The CDR3 totals 15 residues. Germline CDR1 and CDR2: KGHSH and LQKENI. The CDR3: CASSPPERQAYEQYF. The CDR3 nucleotides read TGTGCCAGCTCACCACCGGAAAGACAGGCCTACGAGCAGTACTTC.

The chain couples TRBV6-1 to TRBJ1-2; 10 positions match TRBD1. This CDR3 comprises 15 residues. With 4 bases clipped from V and 8 bases from J, the junction kept 10 bases outside the gene matches. The germline gives CDR1 MNHNS, CDR2 SASEGT. CDR3 coding DNA: TGTGCCAGCAGTGCGACTAGACAGGGGGCTGGAGGCTACACCTTC. It codes for CASSATRQGAGGYTF.

In its sample, this clone was seen a few times. The chain couples TRBV7-3 to TRBJ1-2, with 8 bases aligning to TRBD1. Germline V gene sequence: CDR1 SGHTA, CDR2 FQGTGA. CDR3 size: 13 residues. The V gene end was trimmed by 2 bases and the J gene end by 6 bases; junction bases not matched to a gene: 2. Here the CDR3 reads CASSLQTGDGYTF. The DNA for the CDR3 is TGTGCCAGCAGCTTACAGACAGGGGATGGCTACACCTTC.

This rearrangement joins TRBV25-1 to TRBJ1-1; D ambiguous. The CDR3 length is 13 residues. The germline V and J ends were trimmed by 7 bases and 6 bases, with 15 bases remaining between them. Germline loops: CDR1 MGHDK, CDR2 SYGVNS. CDR3 region: CASTRGSNSEAFF. CDR3 in DNA: TGTGCCAGCACTCGGGGAAGCAACTCTGAAGCTTTCTTT.

The chain couples TRBV7-2 to TRBJ1-1; 10 positions agree with TRBD1. The trim removed 5 bases at V and 6 bases at J, leaving 9 bases unmatched. CDR3 length equals 15 residues. The germline V gene encodes CDR1 SGHTA and CDR2 FQGNSA. The CDR3 reads CASSLRDRGGPEAFF. The DNA for the CDR3 is TGTGCCAGCAGCCTCCGGGACAGGGGAGGTCCTGAAGCTTTCTTT. Full variable domain (missing parts from reference TRBV7-2 and TRBJ1-1): GAGVSQSPSNKVTEKGKDVELRCDPISGHTALYWYRQSLGQGLEFLIYFQGNSAPDKSGLPSDRFSAERTGGSVSTLTIQRTQQEDSAVYLCASSLRDRGGPEAFFGQGTRLTVV.

This rearrangement joins TRBV20-1 to TRBJ2-5; possibly TRBD1 for D (6 bases). This CDR3 region has 11 residues. Germline-derived CDR1 and CDR2 are DFQATT and SNEGSKA (reference sequence). V shed 5 bases and J shed 11 bases, with 15 bases lying between them. The CDR3 region has the DNA TGCAGTGCTCTATTCGCAGGGGTTCAGTACTTC. Translation: CSALFAGVQYF.

The chain links TRBV13 to TRBJ1-1, with 7 nucleotides matching TRBD1. This CDR3 has 17 amino acids. Germline CDR1 PRHDT, CDR2 FYEKMQ (reference sequence). Losses at the gene ends were 6 bases for V and 0 bases for J; bases not matched to a gene: 13. The CDR3 DNA reads as TGTGCCAGCAGACCCCAGGGACAGTTCCCCATGAACACTGAAGCTTTCTTT. This encodes CASRPQGQFPMNTEAFF.

The V call is TRBV7-9, the J call TRBJ1-1; 8 nucleotides agree with TRBD1. Germline V gives CDR1 SEHNR, CDR2 FQNEAQ (reference sequence). The CDR3 consists of 12 residues. After removal of 3 bases from V and 7 bases from J, the junction contained 1 base not matched to a gene. The DNA for the CDR3 is TGTGCCAGCAGCTTCGGACAGGGTGAAGCTTTCTTT. Translating gives CASSFGQGEAFF. The full variable domain, rest sourced from reference TRBV7-9 and TRBJ1-1, is DTGVSQNPRHKITKRGQNVTFRCDPISEHNRLYWYRQTLGQGPEFLTYFQNEAQLEKSRLLSDRFSAERPKGSFSTLEIQRTEQGDSAMYLCASSFGQGEAFFGQGTRLTVV.

The rearrangement uses TRBV30 and TRBJ1-5; 7 bases are a match to TRBD1. The CDR3 has 15 amino acids. Germline V lookup: CDR1 GTSNPN, CDR2 SVGIG (reference sequence). With V trimmed by 4 bases and J by 0 bases, 6 bases remained unmatched. The chain's CDR3 is CAWNSQGTSNQPQHF. The CDR3 nucleotides read TGTGCCTGGAATTCACAGGGGACTAGCAATCAGCCCCAGCATTTT.

The rearrangement joins TRBV29-1 to TRBJ2-1; D might be TRBD1 (7 bases). V lost 6 bases, J lost 2 bases, and 14 bases lay in between. CDR1 SQVTM and CDR2 ANQGSEA come from the germline V gene. The CDR3 spans 14 residues. CDR3 in amino acids: CSVSGGFAYNEQFF. The DNA of the CDR3 is TGCAGCGTGTCAGGGGGGTTCGCCTACAATGAGCAGTTCTTC.

CDR3 sequence: CASSSPPGQAARGETQYF. Here the CDR3 DNA reads TGCGCCAGCAGCTCCCCTCCGGGACAGGCCGCAAGGGGAGAGACCCAGTACTTC. The rearrangement joins TRBV5-1 to TRBJ2-5, with 8 positions matching TRBD1. CDR1 is SGHRS, CDR2 YFSETQ, per germline. V lost 3 bases and J lost 4; bases outside the gene matches: 17. There are 18 residues in the CDR3. Supplemented by reference TRBV5-1 and TRBJ2-5, the full variable domain reads KAGVTQTPRYLIKTRGQQVTLSCSPISGHRSVSWYQQTPGQGLQFLFEYFSETQRNKGNFPGRFSGRQFSNSRSEMNVSTLELGDSALYLCASSSPPGQAARGETQYFGPGTRLLVL.

The chain employs TRBV6-5 and TRBJ1-1; D might be TRBD1 (5 bases). CDR1 is MNHEY and CDR2 is SVGAGI in the germline V gene. Trimming shortened V by 6 bases and J by 0 bases, and 14 bases separated the two germline ends. The CDR3 extends over 15 amino acids. This chain's CDR3 is CASRDSRAMNTEAFF. The CDR3 DNA sequence: TGTGCCAGCAGAGACAGCAGAGCGATGAACACTGAAGCTTTCTTT.

The chain uses TRBV7-9 and TRBJ2-1; 10 bases fit TRBD1. The CDR3 runs 16 residues. Germline CDR1 and CDR2: SEHNR and FQNEAQ (reference sequence). With V trimmed by 5 bases and J by 6 bases, 10 bases remained unmatched. The CDR3 here is CASSPLRQGAGNEQFF. CDR3 coding DNA: TGTGCCAGCAGCCCCCTAAGACAGGGGGCAGGCAATGAGCAGTTCTTC.

The chain employs TRBV7-3 and TRBJ2-1; 9 bases are shared with TRBD2. Unmatched junction bases numbered 4, after V lost 6 bases and J lost 4 bases. The CDR3 contains 14 residues. Germline CDR1 is SGHTA and CDR2 is FQGTGA. The CDR3 DNA reads TGTGCCAGCAGGCTAGCGGGGCTTTACAATGAGCAGTTCTTC. It yields the protein CASRLAGLYNEQFF.

The DNA of the CDR3 is TGTGCCAGCAGCTTAGCGGGACACCATAATTCACCCCTCCACTTT. Its translation is CASSLAGHHNSPLHF. The rearrangement links TRBV7-9 to TRBJ1-6, with D perhaps TRBD1 (6 bases). The V gene's germline CDR1 is SEHNR and CDR2 FQNEAQ (reference sequence). The CDR3 is 15 amino acids. V lost 0 bases and J 5 bases, leaving 8 bases between the germline ends. The full variable domain, completed using reference TRBV7-9 and TRBJ1-6, is DTGVSQNPRHKITKRGQNVTFRCDPISEHNRLYWYRQTLGQGPEFLTYFQNEAQLEKSRLLSDRFSAERPKGSFSTLEIQRTEQGDSAMYLCASSLAGHHNSPLHFGNGTRLTVT.

The CDR3 here is CASSLGQGGWTEAFF. For the CDR3, the DNA is TGTGCCAGCAGTTTAGGACAGGGGGGATGGACTGAAGCTTTCTTT. The chain links TRBV6-5 to TRBJ1-1; TRBD1 agrees at 10 bases. CDR1 is MNHEY and CDR2 is SVGAGI in the germline V gene. This CDR3 has 15 amino acids. V was pared by 4 bases and J by 5 bases, with 7 bases of the junction left unmatched.

The V gene is TRBV14, the J gene TRBJ2-1, with 7 bases matching TRBD2. J gave up 11 bases and V 0 bases, and 13 bases lay outside the gene matches. Germline V gene data show CDR1 as SGHDN and CDR2 as FVKESK. CDR3 length: 16 residues. The CDR3 reads CASSQDLSPLAVKQFF. The CDR3 DNA reads as TGTGCCAGCAGCCAAGATCTATCCCCGCTAGCGGTGAAGCAGTTCTTC.

This chain links TRBV6-5 with TRBJ2-2, with 9 bases identical to TRBD1. V dropped 6 bases and J dropped 6; count of bases not matched to a gene: 5. Germline assignment: CDR1 MNHEY and CDR2 SVGAGI. CDR3 length: 14 residues. CDR3 bases: TGTGCCAGCAGCCGGACAGGGGAGTCCGGGGAGCTGTTTTTT. Its translation: CASSRTGESGELFF.

The genes are TRBV7-9 and TRBJ1-3; possible D gene TRBD1, 6 bases. Germline CDR1 reads SEHNR; CDR2 reads FQNEAQ (reference sequence). CDR3 length: 19 residues. Trimming stripped 5 bases from V and 0 bases from J, with 23 bases between. The DNA of the CDR3 is TGTGCCAGCAGCACACCGGACAGTCGAAGAGTCCACTCTGGAAACACCATATATTTT. It encodes CASSTPDSRRVHSGNTIYF.

V usage is TRBV5-5 and J usage is TRBJ1-1; 9 nucleotides line up with TRBD1. V was clipped by 4 bases and J by 4 bases; unmatched bases: 5. CDR1 and CDR2 from the germline V gene are SGHKS and YYEKEE (reference sequence). The CDR3 runs to 14 residues. The CDR3 sequence: CASSNLDRGTEAFF. CDR3 in DNA: TGTGCCAGCAGCAACCTGGACAGGGGCACTGAAGCTTTCTTT.

The V and J genes are TRBV5-1 and TRBJ2-5; 12 bases match TRBD2. With 2 bases clipped from V and 5 bases from J, the junction kept 7 bases outside the gene matches. The CDR3 is 16 amino acids. The germline V gene encodes CDR1 SGHRS and CDR2 YFSETQ. CDR3 sequence (DNA): TGCGCCAGCAGCTTTGCGTCCCTAGCGGGGGGGGAGACCCAGTACTTC. It is translated as CASSFASLAGGETQYF.

This rearrangement joins TRBV4-1 to TRBJ1-5, with D maybe TRBD1 (6 bases). The V and J ends lost 0 bases and 1 base respectively, with 16 bases between them. This CDR3 region has 18 residues. The germline V gene encodes CDR1 MGHRA and CDR2 YSYEKL. Written as DNA, the CDR3 is TGCGCCAGCAGCCAAGATGGTTCAGGGGCGAGGAGCAATCAGCCCCAGCATTTT. As protein: CASSQDGSGARSNQPQHF.

This sequence joins TRBV5-4 and TRBJ2-1; 9 bases map to TRBD2. With V trimmed by 3 bases and J by 7 bases, 5 bases remained unmatched. The CDR3 contains 14 residues. The V gene's germline CDR1 is SGHNT and CDR2 YYREEE (reference sequence). The CDR3 nucleotides are TGTGCCAGCAGCTCGACTAGCGGTGTTAATGAGCAGTTCTTC. Encoded protein: CASSSTSGVNEQFF.

The V call is TRBV6-1, the J call TRBJ1-1; D is unclear. The length of the CDR3 is 12 residues. Germline V gives CDR1 MNHNS, CDR2 SASEGT. V lost 4 bases, J lost 0 bases, and 3 bases lay in between. The DNA of the CDR3 is TGTGCCAGCAGTGTCTTGAACACTGAAGCTTTCTTT. Its protein product is CASSVLNTEAFF.

This clone was detected only once. CDR3 protein: CASSRGLNYGYTF. Written as DNA, the CDR3 is TGTGCCAGCAGCAGGGGGTTGAACTATGGCTACACCTTC. The V call is TRBV7-9, the J call TRBJ1-2, with a possible D match to TRBD1 (6 bases). Germline-derived CDR1 and CDR2 are SEHNR and FQNEAQ (reference sequence). The V end lost 5 bases, the J end lost 2 bases, and 9 bases lay between the germline ends. This CDR3 is built from 13 residues.

The chain combines TRBV19 with TRBJ2-5; D perhaps matches TRBD1 (5 bases). The CDR3 length is 13 residues. The V gene lost 4 bases and the J gene lost 2 bases, with 8 bases spanning the gap. Germline V gene data show CDR1 as LNHDA and CDR2 as SQIVND (reference sequence). The CDR3 DNA is TGTGCCAGTAGTAGCACAGGTCAAGAGACCCAGTACTTC. Encoded protein: CASSSTGQETQYF.

The chain has TRBV15 and TRBJ1-5; 10 nucleotides agree with TRBD1. J gave up 2 bases and V 2 bases, and 3 bases lay outside the gene matches. Germline-derived CDR1 and CDR2 are LNHNV and YYDKDF (reference sequence). The CDR3 loop spans 16 amino acids. CDR3 loop: CATSRWDRGGNQPQHF. The CDR3 bases are TGTGCCACCAGCAGATGGGACAGGGGTGGCAATCAGCCCCAGCATTTT. Based on the CDR3 plus reference TRBV15 and TRBJ1-5, the full variable domain is DAMVIQNPRYQVTQFGKPVTLSCSQTLNHNVMYWYQQKSSQAPKLLFHYYDKDFNNEADTPDNFQSRRPNTSFCFLDIRSPGLGDTAMYLCATSRWDRGGNQPQHFGDGTRLSIL.